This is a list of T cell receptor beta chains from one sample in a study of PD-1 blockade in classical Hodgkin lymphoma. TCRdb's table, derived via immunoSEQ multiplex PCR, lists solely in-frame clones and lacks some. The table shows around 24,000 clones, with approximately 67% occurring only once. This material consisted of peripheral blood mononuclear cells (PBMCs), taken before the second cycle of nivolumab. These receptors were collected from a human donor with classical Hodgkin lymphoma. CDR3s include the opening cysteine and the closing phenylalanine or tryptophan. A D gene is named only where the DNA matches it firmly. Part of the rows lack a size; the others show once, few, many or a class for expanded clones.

CAWKSGTAPTRQYF	TGTGCCTGGAAAAGCGGGACAGCCCCTACGAGGCAGTACTTC	TRBJ2-7	TRBV30	-	14	-
CASSLVTDRTYGYTF	TGTGCCAGCAGCTTGGTGACGGATCGGACTTATGGCTACACCTTC	TRBJ1-2	TRBV5-5	-	15	-
CATETPRETQYF	TGTGCCACCGAGACACCCCGGGAGACCCAGTACTTC	TRBJ2-5	TRBV28	once	12	-
CASSPRSPSTGTNEKLFF	TGCGCCAGCAGCCCCAGGAGCCCTTCAACAGGCACTAATGAAAAACTGTTTTTT	TRBJ1-4	TRBV5-1	-	18	-
CASGLVYSGLIGEQYF	TGTGCTAGTGGTTTGGTATATTCTGGACTGATTGGCGAGCAGTACTTC	TRBJ2-7	TRBV12-5	-	16	-
CAISVGSEETQYF	TGTGCCATCAGTGTCGGGTCTGAAGAGACCCAGTACTTC	TRBJ2-5	TRBV10-3	-	13	-
CASRETGEGYGYTF	TGTGCCAGCAGAGAAACAGGGGAGGGGTATGGCTACACCTTC	TRBJ1-2	TRBV28	-	14	TRBD1
CASREVVAKNIQYF	TGCGCCAGCCGAGAGGTAGTAGCCAAAAACATTCAGTACTTC	TRBJ2-4	TRBV4-1	few	14	-
CASSLGPFRRFF	TGTGCCAGCAGCTTAGGCCCCTTTAGGCGGTTCTTC	TRBJ2-1	TRBV7-9	-	12	-
CASSRGFYYEQYF	TGTGCCAGCAGCCGCGGGTTCTACTACGAGCAGTACTTC	TRBJ2-7	TRBV5-6	-	13	-
CASSLVAGEGYEQYF	TGTGCCAGCAGTTTAGTAGCGGGAGAAGGCTACGAGCAGTACTTC	TRBJ2-7	TRBV27	-	15	TRBD2
CASSTYLGQGGEEKLFF	TGTGCCAGCAGCACGTACTTAGGACAGGGAGGGGAGGAAAAACTGTTTTTT	TRBJ1-4	TRBV28	-	17	TRBD1
CASSLDRSTDTQYF	TGTGCCAGCAGCTTGGACAGGAGCACAGATACGCAGTATTTT	TRBJ2-3	TRBV5-6	-	14	-
CASSIGVANEQYF	TGTGCCAGTAGTATTGGTGTAGCGAACGAGCAGTACTTC	TRBJ2-7	TRBV19	few	13	-
CASSLNTGELFF	TGTGCCAGCAGCTTAAACACCGGGGAGCTGTTTTTT	TRBJ2-2	TRBV13	-	12	-
CASHQESNILRGNTIYF	TGTGCCAGCCACCAAGAGTCCAACATCCTAAGAGGAAACACCATATATTTT	TRBJ1-3	TRBV28	-	17	-
CASSLLFRQGAGELFF	TGTGCCAGCAGCCTTCTTTTTCGACAGGGGGCCGGGGAGCTGTTTTTT	TRBJ2-2	TRBV14	-	16	TRBD1
CASSKGSSNQPQHF	TGTGCCAGCAGTAAGGGTTCCAGCAATCAGCCCCAGCATTTT	TRBJ1-5	TRBV25-1	few	14	-
CASSVRGADGNTIYF	TGTGCCAGCAGCGTTCGGGGGGCGGATGGAAACACCATATATTTT	TRBJ1-3	TRBV9	few	15	-
CASSPTSGRADTQYF	TGTGCCAGCAGCCCGACTAGCGGAAGGGCGGATACGCAGTATTTT	TRBJ2-3	TRBV7-3	-	15	TRBD2
CASSYRTGTDTQYF	TGTGCCAGCAGTTACCGGACTGGCACAGATACGCAGTATTTT	TRBJ2-3	TRBV6-5	-	14	-
CASSVIGGGGYGYTF	TGTGCCAGCAGTGTGATAGGGGGCGGGGGCTATGGCTACACCTTC	TRBJ1-2	TRBV2	few	15	TRBD1
CASSLRDRGYGYTF	TGTGCCAGCAGCTTACGGGACAGGGGGTATGGCTACACCTTC	TRBJ1-2	TRBV11-2	-	14	TRBD1
CASSFYSSGANVLTF	TGTGCCAGCAGTTTTTACAGCTCTGGGGCCAACGTCCTGACTTTC	TRBJ2-6	TRBV27	-	15	-
CASSLEGWGPGANVLTF	TGCGCCAGCAGCTTGGAGGGGTGGGGACCTGGGGCCAACGTCCTGACTTTC	TRBJ2-6	TRBV5-1	-	17	-
CASKDRGRVDTQYF	TGTGCCAGCAAGGACAGGGGACGGGTAGATACGCAGTATTTT	TRBJ2-3	TRBV7-9	-	14	TRBD1
CASSLGAGGVTGELFF	TGTGCCAGCAGCTTGGGGGCGGGAGGGGTCACCGGGGAGCTGTTTTTT	TRBJ2-2	TRBV5-4	-	16	TRBD2
CASSPLNTGELFF	TGTGCCAGCTCACCACTGAACACCGGGGAGCTGTTTTTT	TRBJ2-2	TRBV18	-	13	-